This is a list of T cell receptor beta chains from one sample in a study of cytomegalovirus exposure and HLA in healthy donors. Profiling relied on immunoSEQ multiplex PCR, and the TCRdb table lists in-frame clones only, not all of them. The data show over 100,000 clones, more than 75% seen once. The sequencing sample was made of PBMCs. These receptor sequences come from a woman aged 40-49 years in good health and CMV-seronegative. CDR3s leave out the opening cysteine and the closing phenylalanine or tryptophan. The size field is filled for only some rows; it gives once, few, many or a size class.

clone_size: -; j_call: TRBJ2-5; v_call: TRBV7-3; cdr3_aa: ASSLTTTGDQY
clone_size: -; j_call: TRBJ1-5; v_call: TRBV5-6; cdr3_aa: ASSQQASNQPQH
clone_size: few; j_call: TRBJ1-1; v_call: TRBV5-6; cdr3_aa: ASSLLAGLGVNTEAF
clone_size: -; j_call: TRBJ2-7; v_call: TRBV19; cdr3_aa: ASSSTTSGEQY
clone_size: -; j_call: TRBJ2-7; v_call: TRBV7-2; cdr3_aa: ASTRGREQY
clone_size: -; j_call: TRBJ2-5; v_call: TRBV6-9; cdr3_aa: ASSYCIPLRRQETQY
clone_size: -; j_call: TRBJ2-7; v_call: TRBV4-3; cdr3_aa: ASSQGLVGSYEQY
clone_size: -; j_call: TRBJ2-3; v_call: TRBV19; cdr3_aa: ASSGGRPTDTQY
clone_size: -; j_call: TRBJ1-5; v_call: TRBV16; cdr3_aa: ASSQGTADNQPQH
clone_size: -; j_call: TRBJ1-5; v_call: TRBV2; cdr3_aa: ASSEPDFSNQPQH
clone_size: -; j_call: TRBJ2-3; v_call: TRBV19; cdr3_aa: ASAPLLTSGNTDTQY
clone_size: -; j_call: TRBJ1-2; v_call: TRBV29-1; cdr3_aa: SVEGDSFRDYT
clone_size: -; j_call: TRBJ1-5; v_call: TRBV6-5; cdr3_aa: ASSYPDRADQPQH
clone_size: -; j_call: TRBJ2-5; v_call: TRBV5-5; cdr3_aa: ASSPFGLAGWETQY
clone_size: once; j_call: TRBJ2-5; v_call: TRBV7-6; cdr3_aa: ASSLISGRRGFQETQY
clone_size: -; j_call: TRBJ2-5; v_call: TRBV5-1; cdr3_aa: ASTSGSGTQY
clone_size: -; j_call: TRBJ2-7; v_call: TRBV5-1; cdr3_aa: ASSLGASGSYEQY
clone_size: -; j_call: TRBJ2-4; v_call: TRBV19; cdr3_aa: ASSKGAGSANIQY
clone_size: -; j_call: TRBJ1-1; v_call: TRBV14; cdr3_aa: ASSIQGALGTEAF
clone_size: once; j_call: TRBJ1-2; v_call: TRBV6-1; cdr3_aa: ASNPWGQGIYT
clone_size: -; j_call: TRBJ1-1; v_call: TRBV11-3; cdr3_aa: ASSLGATTEAF
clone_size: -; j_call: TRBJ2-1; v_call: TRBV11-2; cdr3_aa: ASSLVVGGGNEQF
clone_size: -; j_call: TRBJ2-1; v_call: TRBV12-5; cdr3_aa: ASAELNEQF
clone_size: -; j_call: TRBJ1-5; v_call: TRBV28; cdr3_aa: ASRLGGSLVRQPQH
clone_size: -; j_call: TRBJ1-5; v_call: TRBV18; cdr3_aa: ASSPGTGRSQPQH
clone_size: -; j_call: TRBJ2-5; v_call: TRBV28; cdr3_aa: ASSSDQTGRETQY
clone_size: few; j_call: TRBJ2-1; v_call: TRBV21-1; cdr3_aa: ASSKVHTSGRDNEQF
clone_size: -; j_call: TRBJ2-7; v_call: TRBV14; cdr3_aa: ASSQDTVRNEQY
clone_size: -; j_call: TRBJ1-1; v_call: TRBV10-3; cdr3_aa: AISESRGSMNTEAF
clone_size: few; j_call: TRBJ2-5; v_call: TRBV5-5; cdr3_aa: ASTQGNRETQY
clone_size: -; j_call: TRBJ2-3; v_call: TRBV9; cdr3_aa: ASSAGRALTDTQY
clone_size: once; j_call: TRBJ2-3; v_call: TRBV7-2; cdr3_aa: ASSRPSGGTDTQY
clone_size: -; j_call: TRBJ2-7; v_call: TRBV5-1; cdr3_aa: ASSRVRGVEHEQY
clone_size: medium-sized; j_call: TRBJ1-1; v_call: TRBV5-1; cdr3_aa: ASSLVGGPNTEAF
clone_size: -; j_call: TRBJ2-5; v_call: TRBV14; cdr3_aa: ASSQGLAGTETQY
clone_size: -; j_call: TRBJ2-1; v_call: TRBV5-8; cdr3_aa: ASSLVLAGGIHEQF
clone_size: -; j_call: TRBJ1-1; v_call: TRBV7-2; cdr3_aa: ASSSGQHTEAF
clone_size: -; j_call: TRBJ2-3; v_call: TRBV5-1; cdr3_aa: ASSSGVVNTDTQY
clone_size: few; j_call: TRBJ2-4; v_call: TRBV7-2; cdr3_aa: ASSLRSPRSGSSENIQY
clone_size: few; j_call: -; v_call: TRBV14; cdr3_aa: ASSHTVGGWNEQY
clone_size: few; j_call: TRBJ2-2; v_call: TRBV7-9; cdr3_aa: SSSLAGTRVTGELF
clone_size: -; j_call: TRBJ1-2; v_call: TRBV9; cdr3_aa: ASSASGTRGYGYT
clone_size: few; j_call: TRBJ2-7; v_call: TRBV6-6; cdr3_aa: ASSTTGGSYEQY
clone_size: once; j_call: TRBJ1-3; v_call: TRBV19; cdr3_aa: ASTTLEGGRNTIY
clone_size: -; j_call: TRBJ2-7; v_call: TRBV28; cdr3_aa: ASTLGALSSYEQY
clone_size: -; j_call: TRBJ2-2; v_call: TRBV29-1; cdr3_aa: SVGQGFGELF
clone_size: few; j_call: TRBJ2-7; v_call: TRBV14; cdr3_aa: ASSQGAGLSGYEQY
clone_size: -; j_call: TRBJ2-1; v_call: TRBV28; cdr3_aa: ASSYSGSGDEQF
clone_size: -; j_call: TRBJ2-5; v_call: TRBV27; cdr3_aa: ASRSGIYKPETQY
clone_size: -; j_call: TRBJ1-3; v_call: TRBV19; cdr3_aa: ASRVALHSGNTIY
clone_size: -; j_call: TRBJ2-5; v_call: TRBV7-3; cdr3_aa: ASSLLGGEETQY
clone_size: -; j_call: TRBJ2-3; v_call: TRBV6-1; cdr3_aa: ASRAGGADTQY
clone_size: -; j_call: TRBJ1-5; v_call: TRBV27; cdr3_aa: ASSSSRVSNQPQH
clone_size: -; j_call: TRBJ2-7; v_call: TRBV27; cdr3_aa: ASSLGLAGIYEQY
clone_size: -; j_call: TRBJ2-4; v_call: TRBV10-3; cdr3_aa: AISESADIQY